This entry lists 26 T cell receptor beta chains sequenced from one sample in a study of cytomegalovirus exposure and HLA in healthy donors. PCR involved 60 Vbeta and 13 Jbeta primers. Measured with immunoSEQ multiplex PCR; TCRdb has only the in-frame clones, and not every one. The sample lists roughly 90,000 clones; 90% were seen once. The sample comprised PBMCs. These receptors came from a man aged 18-30 years in good health and CMV-seronegative.

The rearrangement joins TRBV5-6 to TRBJ1-6; no clear D gene. Deletions cut 6 bases from V and 7 bases from J, with 17 bases between. CDR1 SGHDT and CDR2 YYEEEE come from the germline V gene. There are 15 residues in the CDR3. CDR3 amino acids: CASNRFGNVNSPLHF. CDR3 sequence (DNA): TGTGCCAGCAATCGTTTCGGTAATGTGAATTCACCCCTCCACTTT.

The V and J genes are TRBV6-5 and TRBJ2-2; D is perhaps TRBD1 (5 bases). Trimming took 5 bases from V and 0 from J, leaving 10 bases between them. Per germline, CDR1 MNHEY and CDR2 SVGAGI. The CDR3 is made up of 15 amino acids. The CDR3 protein is CASSTDRPNTGELFF. The CDR3 DNA sequence: TGTGCCAGCAGTACTGACAGACCGAACACCGGGGAGCTGTTTTTT.

The V call is TRBV9, the J call TRBJ2-5, with no clear D. The V end lost 3 bases, the J end lost 0 bases, and 9 bases lay between the germline ends. Germline V gene data show CDR1 as SGDLS and CDR2 as YYNGEE. CDR3 length: 14 residues. In nucleotides, the CDR3 is TGTGCCAGCAGCGCCCCGAGGAACCAAGAGACCCAGTACTTC. Protein sequence: CASSAPRNQETQYF. The full variable domain, completed using reference TRBV9 and TRBJ2-5, is DSGVTQTPKHLITATGQRVTLRCSPRSGDLSVYWYQQSLDQGLQFLIQYYNGEERAKGNILERFSAQQFPDLHSELNLSSLELGDSALYFCASSAPRNQETQYFGPGTRLLVL.

The CDR3 reads CATSRGGQGLFEQYF. The CDR3 nucleotides read TGTGCCACCAGCAGAGGGGGGCAGGGCTTGTTCGAGCAGTACTTC. The rearrangement uses TRBV15 and TRBJ2-7; D may be TRBD1 (6 bases). Germline CDR1 reads LNHNV; CDR2 reads YYDKDF (reference sequence). The V gene lost 1 base and the J gene lost 6 bases, with 16 bases spanning the gap. The CDR3 spans 15 residues. The full variable domain, in which reference TRBV15 and TRBJ2-7 provide the parts outside the CDR3, is DAMVIQNPRYQVTQFGKPVTLSCSQTLNHNVMYWYQQKSSQAPKLLFHYYDKDFNNEADTPDNFQSRRPNTSFCFLDIRSPGLGDTAMYLCATSRGGQGLFEQYFGPGTRLTVT.

The chain couples TRBV4-1 to TRBJ2-2, with a tentative D call TRBD2 (5 bases). CDR3 length equals 15 residues. Germline CDR1 and CDR2: MGHRA and YSYEKL. The V end was cut by 1 base, the J end by 1 base, with 7 bases between. The CDR3: CASSQAGRNTGELFF. The CDR3 region has the DNA TGCGCCAGCAGCCAAGCTGGGAGGAACACCGGGGAGCTGTTTTTT.

J is TRBJ2-2 and V is TRBV7-8, with 8 positions matching TRBD2. The CDR3 is made up of 18 amino acids. Looked up from germline, CDR1 is SGHVS and CDR2 is FQNEAQ. With V trimmed by 5 bases and J by 5 bases, 16 bases remained unmatched. The CDR3 DNA reads TGTGCCAGCAGCCGCTCGATAGCGGGGAGAGCAGGGACCGGGGAGCTGTTTTTT. Protein sequence: CASSRSIAGRAGTGELFF.

The table lists this clone with a count of one. The rearrangement joins TRBV5-1 to TRBJ2-2; weak D call: TRBD2 (6 bases). V was trimmed by 4 bases and J by 7 bases, leaving 20 bases between them. The germline V gene has CDR1 SGHRS and CDR2 YFSETQ. The CDR3 loop spans 16 amino acids. CDR3 in DNA: TGCGCCAGCAGCCCACTGGCAGGAGGGCCGATCGGGGAGCTGTTTTTT. Translated, it gives CASSPLAGGPIGELFF.

About this clone: This CDR3 is also generated by other DNA sequences in the sample. The chain has TRBV18 and TRBJ1-1, with 7 bases matching TRBD1. CDR3 length: 13 amino acids. From germline, CDR1 is KGHSH and CDR2 LQKENI. V dropped 5 bases and J dropped 2; count of bases not matched to a gene: 2. The CDR3 bases are TGTGCCAGCTCAAGACAGGGAAACACTGAAGCTTTCTTT. Residues: CASSRQGNTEAFF. Complete variable domain (other parts from reference TRBV18 and TRBJ1-1): NAGVMQNPRHLVRRRGQEARLRCSPMKGHSHVYWYRQLPEEGLKFMVYLQKENIIDESGMPKERFSAEFPKEGPSILRIQQVVRGDSAAYFCASSRQGNTEAFFGQGTRLTVV.

The chain uses TRBV7-6 and TRBJ1-3; D call uncertain. There are 13 residues in the CDR3. V lost 3 bases, J lost 0 bases, and 3 bases lay in between. Germline CDR1 and CDR2: SGHVS and FNYEAQ. The CDR3 is CASSLSSGNTIYF. For the CDR3, the DNA is TGTGCCAGCAGCTTGAGCTCTGGAAACACCATATATTTT.

The chain has TRBV4-3 and TRBJ1-1; no definite D call. V gave up 2 bases and J gave up 10 bases, with 17 bases separating them. Germline assignment: CDR1 LGHNA and CDR2 YSLEER. CDR3 size: 14 residues. CDR3 nucleotides: TGCGCCAGCAGCCAATCTCTATCCCCAGGCCGAGCTTTCTTT. This encodes CASSQSLSPGRAFF.

V and J are TRBV28 and TRBJ2-3; 13 bases align to TRBD2. The CDR3 contains 18 residues. J lost 3 bases, V lost 1 base, and 7 bases had no gene match. Per the germline V gene, CDR1 is MDHEN and CDR2 is SYDVKM. CDR3 sequence reads: CASSLSPGLAGATDTQYF. DNA for the CDR3: TGTGCCAGCAGTTTATCCCCTGGACTAGCGGGAGCTACAGATACGCAGTATTTT. Filled out from reference TRBV28 and TRBJ2-3, the complete variable domain reads DVKVTQSSRYLVKRTGEKVFLECVQDMDHENMFWYRQDPGLGLRLIYFSYDVKMKEKGDIPEGYSVSREKKERFSLILESASTNQTSMYLCASSLSPGLAGATDTQYFGPGTRLTVL.

This rearrangement joins TRBV28 to TRBJ2-3; D possibly corresponds to TRBD1 (6 bases). Germline V gives CDR1 MDHEN, CDR2 SYDVKM. CDR3 size: 17 residues. Deletions cut 8 bases from V and 0 bases from J, with 21 bases between. CDR3 in amino acids: CASVPIFGTPSTDTQYF. In nucleotides, the CDR3 is TGTGCCAGCGTCCCAATTTTCGGGACACCTAGCACAGATACGCAGTATTTT. Using reference TRBV28 and TRBJ2-3 for the parts outside the CDR3, the full variable domain is DVKVTQSSRYLVKRTGEKVFLECVQDMDHENMFWYRQDPGLGLRLIYFSYDVKMKEKGDIPEGYSVSREKKERFSLILESASTNQTSMYLCASVPIFGTPSTDTQYFGPGTRLTVL.

The chain is built from TRBV6-1 and TRBJ2-3; 14 positions agree with TRBD2. Trimming cost V 2 bases and J 4 bases; bases outside gene matches: 14. The CDR3 has 20 residues. CDR1 is MNHNS and CDR2 is SASEGT in the germline V gene. In nucleotides, the CDR3 is TGTGCCAGCAGTGAAAAGGGGGCAAAGAGGGGACTAGCGGGAGCAGATACGCAGTATTTT. Protein sequence: CASSEKGAKRGLAGADTQYF.

The chain combines TRBV6-1 with TRBJ1-2, with 8 bases lining up with TRBD1. The V gene's germline CDR1 is MNHNS and CDR2 SASEGT. Trimming cost V 3 bases and J 5 bases; bases outside gene matches: 11. This CDR3 has 16 residues. The CDR3 here is CASSEAQGAPAYGYTF. The CDR3 bases are TGTGCCAGCAGTGAGGCCCAGGGGGCGCCGGCATATGGCTACACCTTC.

The V gene is TRBV6-5, the J gene TRBJ2-3; D not certain. V lost 2 bases, J lost 1 base, and 4 bases lay in between. This CDR3 has 13 residues. The germline gives CDR1 MNHEY, CDR2 SVGAGI. CDR3: CASSYPGTDTQYF. Here the CDR3 DNA reads TGTGCCAGCAGTTACCCCGGCACAGATACGCAGTATTTT.

This chain links TRBV30 with TRBJ2-7, with D possibly being TRBD2 (5 bases). The CDR3 extends over 13 amino acids. V shed 2 bases and J shed 5 bases, with 13 bases lying between them. Germline V gene data show CDR1 as GTSNPN and CDR2 as SVGIG (reference sequence). This CDR3 reads CAWSHGNVHEQYF. DNA of the CDR3: TGTGCCTGGAGTCACGGGAACGTACACGAGCAGTACTTC.

The chain is built from TRBV19 and TRBJ2-1; D not resolved. The CDR3 totals 14 residues. With 5 bases removed from V and 5 bases from J, the gap between germline ends came to 13 bases. CDR1 LNHDA and CDR2 SQIVND come from the germline V gene (reference sequence). CDR3 residues: CASSPPGTHNEQFF. In DNA form, the CDR3 reads TGTGCCAGTAGTCCCCCAGGCACTCACAATGAGCAGTTCTTC.

This clone has just a few counts. V is TRBV6-1 and J is TRBJ2-1; 8 bases fit TRBD1. This CDR3 spans 17 amino acids. The J segment lost 5 bases and the V segment lost 3 bases, leaving 12 bases of the junction unmatched. Germline-derived CDR1 and CDR2 are MNHNS and SASEGT. CDR3 region: CASSDRTGSLPNNEQFF. For the CDR3, the DNA is TGTGCCAGCAGTGACCGGACAGGGAGTTTACCAAACAATGAGCAGTTCTTC.

The chain carries TRBV19 and TRBJ2-2; unclear D gene. V gave up 5 bases and J gave up 5 bases, with 21 bases separating them. Per the germline V gene, CDR1 is LNHDA and CDR2 is SQIVND (reference sequence). This CDR3 has 17 amino acids. The CDR3 sequence: CASSPLQLRHPTGELFF. The CDR3 nucleotides read TGTGCCAGTAGTCCCCTCCAGCTTAGACACCCTACCGGGGAGCTGTTTTTT.

The chain uses TRBV5-8 and TRBJ1-5; possible D gene TRBD1, 6 bases. The CDR3 loop spans 15 amino acids. Germline assignment: CDR1 SGHTS and CDR2 YDEGEE. With 0 bases removed from V and 6 bases from J, the gap between germline ends came to 13 bases. This CDR3 reads CASSLEGGVGQPQHF. The CDR3, as DNA: TGTGCCAGCAGCTTGGAAGGGGGGGTGGGTCAGCCCCAGCATTTT.

The chain has TRBV7-2 and TRBJ2-2, with TRBD2 matching 8 bases. CDR1 and CDR2 from the germline V gene are SGHTA and FQGNSA. This CDR3 is built from 16 residues. J gave up 2 bases and V 5 bases, and 7 bases lay outside the gene matches. The CDR3 sequence is CASSVRGGANTGELFF. CDR3 nucleotides: TGTGCCAGCAGCGTCCGGGGGGGTGCAAACACCGGGGAGCTGTTTTTT. Combining the CDR3 with reference TRBV7-2 and TRBJ2-2 gives the whole variable domain GAGVSQSPSNKVTEKGKDVELRCDPISGHTALYWYRQSLGQGLEFLIYFQGNSAPDKSGLPSDRFSAERTGGSVSTLTIQRTQQEDSAVYLCASSVRGGANTGELFFGEGSRLTVL.

Remarks on this clone: At one end the junction does not follow the germline gene, possibly because of a read error. The chain links TRBV7-9 to TRBJ2-5; TRBD2 is a possible D gene (6 bases). The better agreement between TRBJ2-7 and the DNA end casts doubt on the J call. The CDR3 covers 12 residues. Germline lookup yields CDR1 SEHNR and CDR2 FQNEAQ (reference sequence). CDR3 sequence (DNA): TGTTCCAGCAGCAAGGAGGGCAACGAGCAGTACTTC. Amino acid sequence: CSSSKEGNEQYF.

To note about this clone: The same CDR3 can be traced to other DNA sequences in this sample. J is TRBJ1-3 and V is TRBV28; TRBD1 agrees at 10 bases. V lost 6 bases, J lost 4 bases, and 3 bases stayed unmatched. Germline V gives CDR1 MDHEN, CDR2 SYDVKM. This CDR3 contains 14 residues. The DNA for the CDR3 is TGTGCCAGCAGGCGGACAGGGGGAGGAAACACCATATATTTT. It codes for CASRRTGGGNTIYF.

The rearrangement uses TRBV19 and TRBJ2-5; 7 nucleotides match TRBD1. The CDR3 length is 14 residues. Germline CDR1 reads LNHDA; CDR2 reads SQIVND (reference sequence). The trim removed 5 bases at V and 5 bases at J, leaving 8 bases unmatched. The CDR3 spells CASSYEGAEETQYF. The DNA for the CDR3 is TGTGCCAGTAGTTATGAGGGGGCAGAGGAGACCCAGTACTTC. The full variable domain, completed using reference TRBV19 and TRBJ2-5, is DGGITQSPKYLFRKEGQNVTLSCEQNLNHDAMYWYRQDPGQGLRLIYYSQIVNDFQKGDIAEGYSVSREKKESFPLTVTSAQKNPTAFYLCASSYEGAEETQYFGPGTRLLVL.

This chain uses TRBV18 with TRBJ2-1; D gene uncertain. Germline CDR1 KGHSH, CDR2 LQKENI. Trimming took off 2 bases at V and 8 bases at J, with 7 bases between the two ends. There are 12 residues in the CDR3. The CDR3 sequence is CASSPKLYEQFF. In DNA form, the CDR3 reads TGTGCCAGCTCACCAAAGCTCTATGAGCAGTTCTTC.

The chain recombines TRBV4-3 with TRBJ1-2; unclear D gene. V shed 4 bases and J shed 8 bases, with 8 bases lying between them. Germline V gives CDR1 LGHNA, CDR2 YSLEER. The CDR3 loop spans 11 amino acids. CDR3 residues: CASSPGWGYTF. The DNA of the CDR3 is TGCGCCAGCAGCCCCGGGTGGGGCTACACCTTC.